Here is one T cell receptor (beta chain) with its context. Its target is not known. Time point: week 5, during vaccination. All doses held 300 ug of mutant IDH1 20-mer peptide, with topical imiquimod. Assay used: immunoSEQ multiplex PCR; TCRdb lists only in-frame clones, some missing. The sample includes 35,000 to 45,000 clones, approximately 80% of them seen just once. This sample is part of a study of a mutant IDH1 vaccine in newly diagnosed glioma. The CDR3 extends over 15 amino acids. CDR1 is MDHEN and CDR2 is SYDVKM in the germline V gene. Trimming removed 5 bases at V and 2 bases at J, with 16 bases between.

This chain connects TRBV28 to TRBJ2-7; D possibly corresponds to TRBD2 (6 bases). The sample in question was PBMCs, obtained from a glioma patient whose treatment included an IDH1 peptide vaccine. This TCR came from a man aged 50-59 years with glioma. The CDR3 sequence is CASSPFMEGPYEQYF. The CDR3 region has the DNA TGTGCCAGCAGTCCATTTATGGAGGGTCCCTACGAGCAGTACTTC.